A selection of T cell receptor beta chains follows, all from one sample in a study of blood T cells in healthy people across ages. TCRdb analysed the 5' RACE reads with MiXCR anew, one entry per CDR3 protein. The data contain under 950,000 distinct CDR3 sequences, approximately 21% of them seen just once; the ten biggest clones take up 20% to 25%. Input material: blood. These receptors came from an older man in good health. Both conserved end residues are part of each CDR3. Fields, in order: CDR3 length, D gene, J gene, V gene, clone size, CDR3 DNA, CDR3 protein. The D gene is left open where the match is weak. A row's size may be missing; if present it is once, few, many or a size class.

12 NA TRBJ2-1 TRBV7-9 few TGTGCCAGCAGCTTAGGGGTCCAGGAGCAGTTCTTC CASSLGVQEQFF
15 NA TRBJ1-3 TRBV29-1 NA TGCAGCGTTGATGATCTCAGGATCTCTGGAAACACCATATATTTT CSVDDLRISGNTIYF
10 NA TRBJ1-4 TRBV20-1 NA TGTAGTGCGGAAGGCGAAAAACTGTTTTTT CSAEGEKLFF
11 NA TRBJ1-4 TRBV30 NA TGTGCCTGGGCCGAAAAAGAAAAACTGTTTTTT CAWAEKEKLFF
16 TRBD1 TRBJ2-6 TRBV29-1 NA TGCAGCGTCCAGGACAGGGGGCACTCTGGGGCCAACGTCCTGACTTTC CSVQDRGHSGANVLTF
15 TRBD2 TRBJ2-1 TRBV20-1 NA TGCAGTGCTGGGGGACTAGCGGGGGCCTACAATGAGCAGTTCTTC CSAGGLAGAYNEQFF
15 TRBD1 TRBJ1-4 TRBV10-3 NA TGTGCCATCAGTGAGACCGGGACAGGGAACGAAAAACTGTTTTTT CAISETGTGNEKLFF
16 NA TRBJ2-1 TRBV7-2 NA TGTGCCAGCAGCTTATCTGCGGGGAGCTCCTACAATGAGCAGTTCTTC CASSLSAGSSYNEQFF
11 NA TRBJ2-7 TRBV20-1 NA TGCAGTGCTAGAGCCGCCTACGAGCAGTACTTC CSARAAYEQYF
15 NA TRBJ1-1 TRBV18 few TGTGCCAGCTCACCATCAGGGAGGGGGAACACTGAAGCTTTCTTT CASSPSGRGNTEAFF
15 NA TRBJ1-1 TRBV12-3/TRBV12-4 few TGTGCCAGCAGATCCTCAAGGGAGAGGAACACTGAAGCTTTCTTT CASRSSRERNTEAFF
16 NA TRBJ2-3 TRBV12-3/TRBV12-4 few TGTGCCAGCAGTTTCTCGGACATACTAGCACAAGATACGCAGTATTTT CASSFSDILAQDTQYF
14 NA TRBJ2-2 TRBV25-1 NA TGTGCCAGCAGTGAATTGGGGGGCACCGGGGAGCTGTTTTTT CASSELGGTGELFF
11 NA TRBJ2-7 TRBV6-5 NA TGTGCCAGCAGTTACGAGGGCGAGCAGTACTTC CASSYEGEQYF
15 NA TRBJ2-1 TRBV12-3/TRBV12-4 NA TGTGCCAGCACCAAAGGTCGGGGAGTCCCCAATGAGCAGTTCTTC CASTKGRGVPNEQFF
15 NA TRBJ1-6 TRBV14 NA TGTGCCAGCAGCGGTTGGGGACGGGATAATTCACCCCTCCACTTT CASSGWGRDNSPLHF
20 TRBD1 TRBJ2-4 TRBV7-2 few TGTGCCAGCAGCTCGTATTTCCTCAGGACAGGGGGCTTTGCCAAAAACATTCAGTACTTC CASSSYFLRTGGFAKNIQYF
14 NA TRBJ2-3 TRBV20-1 NA TGCAGTGCTAGAGATCCCGAGTACCCCGATACGCAGTATTTT CSARDPEYPDTQYF
14 TRBD2 TRBJ2-1 TRBV20-1 few TGCAGTGCTAGAGTAGCGGGGACATGGAATGAGCAGTTCTTC CSARVAGTWNEQFF
16 NA TRBJ2-4 TRBV5-1 many TGCGCCAGCAGCTTCGGGCCCCTTGAGGCCAAAAACATTCAGTACTTC CASSFGPLEAKNIQYF
13 NA TRBJ1-2 TRBV6-1 NA TGTGCCAGCAGCTCTGATCCCCCGGCGGGCTACACCTTC CASSSDPPAGYTF
15 TRBD2 TRBJ2-1 TRBV5-1 NA TGCGCCAGCAGCGAAACTAGCGGTTCCTACAATGAGCAGTTCTTC CASSETSGSYNEQFF
15 NA TRBJ1-3 TRBV12-3/TRBV12-4 few TGTGCCAGCAGTTTCCCCAGGGCTTCTGGAAACACCATATATTTT CASSFPRASGNTIYF
17 TRBD2 TRBJ2-3 TRBV18 NA TGTGCCAGCTCACCACCGTCGCTAGCGGGGTACACAGATACGCAGTATTTT CASSPPSLAGYTDTQYF
14 TRBD1 TRBJ1-2 TRBV19 NA TGTGCCAGTATCTCCAGGGGGCAGAACTATGGCTACACCTTC CASISRGQNYGYTF
15 TRBD1 TRBJ1-1 TRBV14 few TGTGCCAGCAGCCGGGACAGGGGGCTGAGTACTGAAGCTTTCTTT CASSRDRGLSTEAFF
11 NA TRBJ2-4 TRBV20-1 NA TGCAGTGCCACCAGGTCTGACATTCAGTACTTC CSATRSDIQYF
17 NA TRBJ2-3 TRBV20-1 few TGCAGTGCCACCAGGGGCGGGAAGATTTTTGGCACAGATACGCAGTATTTT CSATRGGKIFGTDTQYF
15 NA TRBJ2-1 TRBV11-3 NA TGTGCCAGCAGCTTAGGGAGGACAGAAAGGGGTGAGCAATTCTTC CASSLGRTERGEQFF
11 NA TRBJ2-4 TRBV11-2 many TGTGCCAGCACAGGCCAAAACATTCAGTACTTC CASTGQNIQYF
15 NA TRBJ1-1 TRBV20-1 many TGCAGTGTGGGGGGCCCGAATTCTGGGGCCACTGAAGCTTTCTTT CSVGGPNSGATEAFF
11 NA TRBJ2-2 TRBV5-1 many TGTGCCAGCAGCGGTACCGGGGAGCTGTTTTTT CASSGTGELFF
17 TRBD2 TRBJ2-1 TRBV20-1 NA TGCAGTGCTAGACTAGTTTTAGCGGGAGGGCCCAACGATGAGCAGTTCTTC CSARLVLAGGPNDEQFF
18 TRBD2 TRBJ2-1 TRBV12-3/TRBV12-4 few TGTGCCAGCACCCAACTTTCCCTAGCGGGAGTACTCTACAATGAGCAGTTCTTC CASTQLSLAGVLYNEQFF
15 NA TRBJ2-5 TRBV18 NA TGTGCCAGCTCACCTACCATAGTGGGGGAAGAGACCCAGTACTTC CASSPTIVGEETQYF
13 NA TRBJ2-3 TRBV28 NA TGTGCCAACAGTTTGCCAGTGACAGATACGCAGTATTTT CANSLPVTDTQYF
15 NA TRBJ2-7 TRBV27 few TGTGCCAGCAGACGAAACTCCGACAGCTCCTACGAGCAGTACTTC CASRRNSDSSYEQYF
17 TRBD2 TRBJ2-1 TRBV20-1 NA TGCAGTGCCCCTAAGTCAACAAGGACTAGCGGCTACAATGAGCAGTTCTTC CSAPKSTRTSGYNEQFF
15 NA TRBJ1-1 TRBV5-1 NA TGCGCCAGCAGCTTGGACAGGCCTGCGAACACTGAAGCTTTCTTT CASSLDRPANTEAFF
15 NA TRBJ2-3 TRBV5-1 few TGCGCCAGCAGTTATGGGACATTGGAGAAAGATACGCAGTATTTT CASSYGTLEKDTQYF
15 NA TRBJ1-4 TRBV20-1 NA TGCAGTGCTAGGGACGCCCGGGACTCAGATGAAAAACTGTTTTTT CSARDARDSDEKLFF
14 TRBD2 TRBJ2-5 TRBV28 NA TGTGCCAGCAGCCCGGGGGGGGTACCTGGGACCCAGTACTTC CASSPGGVPGTQYF
13 NA TRBJ1-2 TRBV28 few TGTGCCAGCAGGGTGCAGGGTCCCTATGGCTACACCTTC CASRVQGPYGYTF
15 TRBD1 TRBJ2-1 TRBV5-1 NA TGCGCCAGCAGCCAATCACAGGGGGCCTACAATGAGCAGTTCTTC CASSQSQGAYNEQFF
16 NA TRBJ2-3 TRBV12-3/TRBV12-4 NA TGTGCCAGCAGTTTAGGGGGTTGGTCTGGCACAGATACGCAGTATTTT CASSLGGWSGTDTQYF
18 NA TRBJ2-7 TRBV5-1 few TGCGCCAGCAGCTTAATTCTTCAAGGGATGGGGATATCCTACGAGCAGTACTTC CASSLILQGMGISYEQYF
14 NA TRBJ1-1 TRBV28 NA TGTGCCAGCACCCCGATCACAGGACTACCTGGAGCTTTCTTT CASTPITGLPGAFF
13 NA TRBJ2-2 TRBV12-3/TRBV12-4 few TGTGCCAGCACTGGGATCTCCAGGGGGGAGCTGTTTTTT CASTGISRGELFF
14 NA TRBJ1-1 TRBV7-9 once TGTGCCAGCAGCCTCTCATGGGTTACCACTGAAGCTTTCTTT CASSLSWVTTEAFF
14 TRBD1 TRBJ2-5 TRBV29-1 NA TGCAGCGTTGAAGCGGGACAGACACAAGAGACCCAGTACTTC CSVEAGQTQETQYF